This T cell receptor beta chain was documented in a study of shared clonotypes between healthy human individuals. The study's findings and limits: Generation probability values for non-shared clonotypes were lower than those for clonotypes shared by all four donors. A handful of donors held approximately 5% of naive CD4 clonotypes in common.

CDR1 is SSHAT, CDR2 FNYEAQ, per germline (reference sequence). This CDR3 is 13 amino acids long. Here immunoSEQ multiplex PCR was the method, and the copy in TCRdb shows in-frame clones only, minus some. Counted here are about 380,000 clones, about 96% occurring once; the ten biggest clones make up 0.25% to 0.35%. As for this clone: Its antigen is as yet unknown. One end of the junction is discordant with germline, which a read error may explain.

The specimen was memory CD8+ T cells sorted from blood. Stated subset: CD45RO+ cells pooled with CCR7-negative TemRA cells. This sequence originates from a young man in good health. V gene TRBV7-7 combines with J gene TRBJ2-3, with D possibly matching TRBD1 (6 bases). DNA of the CDR3: TGTGCTAGCAGTCACAGGGAAACAGATACGCAGTATTTT. Amino acids: CASSHRETDTQYF.